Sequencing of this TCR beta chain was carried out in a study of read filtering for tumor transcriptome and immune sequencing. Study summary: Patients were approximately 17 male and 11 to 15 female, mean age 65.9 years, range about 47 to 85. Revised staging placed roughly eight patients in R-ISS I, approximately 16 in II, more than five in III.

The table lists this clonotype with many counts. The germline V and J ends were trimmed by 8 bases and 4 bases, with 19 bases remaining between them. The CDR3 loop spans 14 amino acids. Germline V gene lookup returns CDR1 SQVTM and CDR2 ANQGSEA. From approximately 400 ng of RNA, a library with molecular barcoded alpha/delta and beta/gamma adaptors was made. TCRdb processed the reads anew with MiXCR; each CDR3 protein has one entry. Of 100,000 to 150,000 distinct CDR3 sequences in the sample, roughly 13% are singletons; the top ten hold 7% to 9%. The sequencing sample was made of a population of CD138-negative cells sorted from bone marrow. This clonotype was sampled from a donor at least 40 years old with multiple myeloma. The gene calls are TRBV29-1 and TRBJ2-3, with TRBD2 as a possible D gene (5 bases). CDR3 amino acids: CSRGSDRRPDTQYF. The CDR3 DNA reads TGCAGCCGCGGTAGCGACCGTCGTCCAGATACGCAGTATTTT.